Listed below are T cell receptor beta chains from one sample, sequenced in a study of T-cell memory formation after mild COVID-19. From the 5' RACE reads, TCRdb called clonotypes with MiXCR, one entry per CDR3 protein. The table lists around 440,000 distinct CDR3 sequences, roughly 18% of them singletons. Sequencing used PBMCs or a T cell subset sorted from them (not recorded which). All receptors derive from an adult woman who had mild COVID-19 (a few samples of this study predate the infection). Cell type and time point are not known. Each CDR3 is given with its conserved first and last residue. A D gene is named only where the DNA matches it firmly. Size tells how often a clone was seen (once, few, many) or the class of an expanded clone, and some rows leave it out.

TRBV12-3/TRBV12-4	TRBJ1-2	NA	NA	CASSAGTGYGYTF	TGTGCCAGCAGTGCCGGGACCGGCTATGGCTACACCTTC
TRBV5-1	TRBJ1-1	NA	many	CASSGDAGTEAFF	TGCGCCAGCAGCGGGGATGCTGGCACTGAAGCTTTCTTT
TRBV20-1	TRBJ2-3	NA	many	CSATKTRITTDTQYF	TGCAGTGCTACAAAGACTAGGATAACCACAGATACGCAGTATTTT
TRBV6-1	TRBJ1-2	NA	NA	CASSGGTTIYGYTF	TGTGCCAGCAGTGGCGGGACGACGATCTATGGCTACACCTTC
TRBV20-1	TRBJ2-1	TRBD2	NA	CSARDRSGRANEQFF	TGCAGTGCTAGAGATCGGAGCGGGAGAGCCAATGAGCAGTTCTTC
TRBV29-1	TRBJ2-7	NA	many	CSVNRDREQYF	TGCAGCGTAAACAGGGACCGCGAGCAGTACTTC
TRBV12-3/TRBV12-4	TRBJ1-2	TRBD1	NA	CASSLGLDRLDYGYTF	TGTGCCAGCAGTTTGGGGTTGGACAGGTTAGACTATGGCTACACCTTC
TRBV29-1	TRBJ2-7	NA	NA	CSSNPCTLRQAAYEQYF	TGCAGCTCTAACCCCTGTACATTAAGACAGGCGGCCTACGAGCAGTACTTC
TRBV10-2	TRBJ2-1	NA	few	CASSESTGNEQFF	TGCGCCAGCAGTGAGTCAACCGGTAATGAGCAGTTCTTC
TRBV30	TRBJ2-7	TRBD1	NA	CAWSVRPGGSSEQYF	TGTGCCTGGAGTGTACGGCCAGGGGGATCAAGCGAGCAGTACTTC
TRBV9	TRBJ2-1	NA	NA	CASSVGPASSYNEQFF	TGTGCCAGCAGCGTAGGCCCCGCTAGTTCCTACAATGAGCAGTTCTTC
TRBV5-1	TRBJ1-3	NA	many	CASSLGQASSGNTIYF	TGCGCCAGCAGCTTGGGACAGGCGAGCTCTGGAAACACCATATATTTT
TRBV3-1	TRBJ1-3	NA	NA	CASSQERGTGNTIYF	TGTGCCAGCAGCCAAGAACGAGGGACTGGAAACACCATATATTTT
TRBV4-3	TRBJ1-3	NA	few	CASSQGKGPSGNTIYF	TGCGCCAGCAGCCAAGGTAAAGGGCCATCTGGAAACACCATATATTTT
TRBV29-1	TRBJ2-1	TRBD2	NA	CSAPLAENYNEQFF	TGCAGCGCCCCACTAGCGGAGAACTACAATGAGCAGTTCTTC
TRBV20-1	TRBJ1-2	NA	few	CSAQGHLGGYTF	TGCAGTGCTCAGGGACATCTGGGTGGCTACACCTTC
TRBV5-5	TRBJ1-1	NA	few	CASKLDTGPTEAFF	TGTGCCAGCAAGCTCGACACGGGCCCCACTGAAGCTTTCTTT
TRBV20-1	TRBJ2-3	TRBD2	few	CSAWRGGSTDTQYF	TGCAGTGCTTGGCGGGGGGGCTCCACAGATACGCAGTATTTT
TRBV20-1	TRBJ2-5	NA	NA	CSARENAVETQYF	TGCAGTGCCAGGGAGAACGCGGTCGAGACCCAGTACTTC
TRBV11-2	TRBJ2-2	NA	few	CASSLTETGELFF	TGTGCCAGCAGCTTAACAGAGACCGGGGAGCTGTTTTTT
TRBV6-5	TRBJ1-1	NA	NA	CASSSHSGTVNTEAFF	TGTGCCAGCAGTTCCCACAGCGGGACGGTGAACACTGAAGCTTTCTTT
TRBV5-1	TRBJ2-7	TRBD1	NA	CASSSDRGRRFYEQYF	TGCGCCAGCAGCTCGGACAGGGGCCGTCGATTCTACGAGCAGTACTTC
TRBV18	TRBJ1-4	NA	NA	CASSPRQINEKLFF	TGTGCCAGCTCACCTCGACAGATTAATGAAAAACTGTTTTTT
TRBV20-1	TRBJ2-7	NA	NA	CSVLGASYEQYF	TGCAGTGTCTTGGGAGCCTCCTACGAGCAGTACTTC
TRBV24-1	TRBJ2-1	TRBD2	many	CATSDPGLAGVEQFF	TGTGCCACCAGTGATCCGGGACTAGCGGGAGTTGAGCAGTTCTTC
TRBV4-1	TRBJ2-3	NA	many	CASSPVQGPTDTQYF	TGCGCCAGCAGCCCGGTGCAGGGGCCCACAGATACGCAGTATTTT
TRBV7-2	TRBJ2-3	NA	few	CASSFRAVNTDTQYF	TGTGCCAGCAGCTTCAGAGCGGTGAACACAGATACGCAGTATTTT
TRBV4-3	TRBJ2-7	TRBD1	many	CASSPQPGQGAYEQYF	TGCGCCAGCAGCCCACAACCGGGACAGGGAGCCTACGAGCAGTACTTC
TRBV12-3/TRBV12-4	TRBJ2-6	NA	NA	CASSLRQAYSGANVLTF	TGTGCCAGCAGTTTGCGGCAGGCTTACTCTGGGGCCAACGTCCTGACTTTC
TRBV11-3	TRBJ1-2	NA	NA	CASSFVSENRNYGYTF	TGTGCCAGCAGCTTCGTATCGGAAAACCGGAACTATGGCTACACCTTC
TRBV5-1	TRBJ2-7	TRBD2	few	CASSPLGGRARSYEQYF	TGCGCCAGCAGCCCCCTCGGCGGGAGGGCCCGGTCCTACGAGCAGTACTTC
TRBV4-3	TRBJ2-3	NA	few	CASSQEYLAGTDTQYF	TGCGCCAGCAGCCAAGAGTATTTAGCGGGCACAGATACGCAGTATTTT
TRBV4-2	TRBJ1-4	TRBD1	few	CASSQDRTTNEKLFF	TGTGCCAGCAGCCAGGACAGGACAACTAATGAAAAACTGTTTTTT
TRBV7-8	TRBJ2-1	TRBD2	few	CASSSQHRLAGVLYNEQFF	TGTGCCAGCAGCTCCCAACATCGACTAGCGGGAGTTTTATACAATGAGCAGTTCTTC
TRBV18	TRBJ2-3	NA	NA	CASSPLTRHTSTDTQYF	TGTGCCAGCTCACCTCTGACTAGACATACTAGCACAGATACGCAGTATTTT
TRBV6-1	TRBJ2-7	TRBD1	NA	CASSAPRTGAAHYEQYF	TGTGCCAGCAGTGCTCCCCGGACAGGGGCTGCCCACTACGAGCAGTACTTC
TRBV20-1	TRBJ2-7	TRBD1	NA	CSARERQGSYEQYF	TGCAGTGCTAGAGAGAGACAGGGATCCTACGAGCAGTACTTC
TRBV18	TRBJ2-7	TRBD1	NA	CASSPVGTGPLSYEQYF	TGTGCCAGCTCACCAGTTGGGACAGGCCCTCTCTCCTACGAGCAGTACTTC
TRBV6-6	TRBJ1-1	NA	few	CASGAEAFF	TGTGCCAGCGGGGCTGAAGCTTTCTTT
TRBV7-9	TRBJ2-1	TRBD2	few	CASSWGTSGYNEQFF	TGTGCCAGCAGCTGGGGGACTAGCGGCTACAATGAGCAGTTCTTC
TRBV20-1	TRBJ2-3	NA	NA	CSARATGGLDTQYF	TGCAGTGCTAGGGCTACGGGTGGGTTGGATACGCAGTATTTT
TRBV11-3	TRBJ2-7	NA	many	CASSLYGGYEQYF	TGTGCCAGCAGCTTATACGGGGGCTACGAGCAGTACTTC
TRBV3-1	TRBJ1-2	NA	many	CASSQVGGHNGYTF	TGTGCCAGCAGCCAAGTTGGGGGGCATAATGGCTACACCTTC
TRBV7-9	TRBJ1-1	NA	few	CASSVRTEAFF	TGTGCCAGCAGCGTCCGGACTGAAGCTTTCTTT
TRBV5-1	TRBJ2-3	TRBD2	many	CASSFELAVSTDTQYF	TGCGCCAGCAGCTTCGAACTAGCGGTTAGCACAGATACGCAGTATTTT
TRBV5-4	TRBJ2-3	NA	few	CASSHRASSTDTQYF	TGTGCCAGCAGCCACAGGGCCTCTAGCACAGATACGCAGTATTTT
TRBV24-1	TRBJ2-3	TRBD1	NA	CATSDPGTGGEDTQYF	TGTGCCACCAGTGATCCCGGGACAGGGGGCGAAGATACGCAGTATTTT
TRBV19	TRBJ2-3	NA	NA	CASSPAGEAVDTQYF	TGTGCCAGTAGCCCCGCCGGGGAGGCGGTAGATACGCAGTATTTT
TRBV29-1	TRBJ1-1	NA	few	CSVQGGSAEAFF	TGCAGCGTACAGGGTGGAAGCGCTGAAGCTTTCTTT
TRBV9	TRBJ2-7	TRBD1	NA	CASSLTGTANEQYF	TGTGCCAGCAGCCTTACCGGGACAGCGAACGAGCAGTACTTC
TRBV12-3/TRBV12-4	TRBJ2-1	NA	NA	CASRPNRDGSSYNEQFF	TGTGCCAGCAGACCAAACAGGGATGGAAGCTCCTACAATGAGCAGTTCTTC
TRBV11-2	TRBJ1-5	NA	NA	CASSEERNQPQHF	TGTGCCAGCAGCGAGGAACGAAATCAGCCCCAGCATTTT
TRBV7-9	TRBJ2-1	TRBD1	NA	CASSRETGVYNEQFF	TGTGCCAGCAGCCGCGAGACAGGGGTTTACAATGAGCAGTTCTTC
TRBV4-1	TRBJ1-3	NA	NA	CASSQVWGFAAGNTIYF	TGCGCCAGCAGCCAAGTTTGGGGGTTTGCCGCTGGAAACACCATATATTTT
TRBV7-6	TRBJ2-1	NA	many	CASSLAGTSYNEQFF	TGTGCCAGCAGCTTAGCGGGGACATCGTACAATGAGCAGTTCTTC
TRBV7-2	TRBJ1-2	TRBD1	NA	CASRQGSRGSGGYTF	TGTGCCAGCAGACAGGGGTCCCGGGGCTCGGGTGGCTACACCTTC
TRBV7-6	TRBJ1-6	TRBD1	NA	CASSPGDRIGSPLHF	TGTGCCAGCAGCCCCGGGGACAGGATCGGCTCACCCCTCCACTTT
TRBV12-3/TRBV12-4	TRBJ2-5	NA	medium-sized	CASSLGETQYF	TGTGCCAGCAGTTTAGGCGAGACCCAGTACTTC
TRBV5-6	TRBJ1-2	NA	few	CASSLVGRSNYGYTF	TGTGCCAGCAGCTTGGTTGGGCGATCTAACTATGGCTACACCTTC
TRBV5-5	TRBJ2-7	NA	few	CASSPQGVSSYEQYF	TGTGCCAGCAGCCCCCAAGGCGTCTCCTCCTACGAGCAGTACTTC